This TCR beta chain is drawn from a study of T cell repertoires in cytomegalovirus infection. Study context: Both CMV infection and a matching HLA type were indicated by public TCR beta signatures. General study points: Ex vivo, HLA-C-restricted CMV-specific TCR beta clonotypes prevailed over the rest of the response. The study identified carriers of CMV plus the relevant HLA from cumulative public TCR beta family frequency.

Each CDR3 protein is one row after TCRdb ran MiXCR on the reads. Here the sample spans fewer than 300,000 distinct CDR3 sequences, more than 20% being singletons. The table lists this clonotype with many counts. Its target is unknown. The CDR3 loop spans 15 amino acids. J was trimmed by 4 bases and V by 5 bases; bases with no gene match: 7. Looked up from germline, CDR1 is SGHTA and CDR2 is FQGTGA. This TCR was recovered from a human donor in good health (CMV status not recorded). Some clones in this sample may be carry-over from other donors' samples. This chain joins TRBV7-3 and TRBJ2-3; 9 bases map to TRBD2. The sample consisted of PBMCs. The CDR3 bases are TGTGCCAGCAGCCCGGGACTAGCCCTGCCAGATACGCAGTATTTT. It is translated as CASSPGLALPDTQYF.